The 10 T cell receptor beta chains below were found in one sample sequenced in a study of blood T cell repertoires in COVID-19. Some clones are missing from TCRdb's copy, which holds only in-frame ones; the method was immunoSEQ multiplex PCR. The data contain 140,000 or so clones, around 81% of them seen just once; the ten biggest clones take up around 8.2%. The material sequenced was peripheral blood. Receptors were obtained from a human donor in a cohort sampled during active COVID-19.

V usage is TRBV15 and J usage is TRBJ2-7, with 10 positions matching TRBD1. This CDR3 is 16 amino acids long. Germline CDR1 is LNHNV and CDR2 is YYDKDF (reference sequence). After removal of 1 base from V and 4 bases from J, the junction contained 7 bases not matched to a gene. CDR3 DNA: TGTGCCACCAGCAGAGGATCGACAGGGGGCGGTTACGAGCAGTACTTC. It encodes CATSRGSTGGGYEQYF.

The chain combines TRBV3-1 (or the pseudogene TRBV3-2) with TRBJ1-2; D may be TRBD1 (5 bases). Germline V gene data show CDR1 as LGHDT and CDR2 as YNNKEL (reference sequence). The CDR3 covers 16 residues. V lost 1 base to trimming and J lost 5 bases, with 17 bases between them. The DNA for the CDR3 is TGTGCCAGCAGCCAAGGGTTGCGGGACGAACCATATGGCTACACCTTC. This sequence encodes CASSQGLRDEPYGYTF.

The chain joins TRBV5-4 to TRBJ2-7; no clear D gene. Looked up from germline, CDR1 is SGHNT and CDR2 is YYREEE (reference sequence). There are 15 residues in the CDR3. V was shortened by 0 bases and J by 0 bases, with 10 bases between the two germline ends. DNA of the CDR3: TGTGCCAGCAGCTTGGGGGTCTCTAGCTCCTACGAGCAGTACTTC. It specifies CASSLGVSSSYEQYF.

The chain couples TRBV6-5 to TRBJ1-3; D may be TRBD1 (6 bases). CDR3 length equals 13 residues. Looked up from germline, CDR1 is MNHEY and CDR2 is SVGAGI. V dropped 7 bases and J dropped 10 bases, with 17 bases sitting between them. CDR3 bases: TGTGCCAGCAAATCCAGGGGACCTTCAACCATATATTTT. This encodes CASKSRGPSTIYF.

This sequence joins TRBV19 and TRBJ2-7; 8 bases match TRBD2. J lost 3 bases, V lost 6 bases, and 4 bases had no gene match. The germline V gene has CDR1 LNHDA and CDR2 SQIVND (reference sequence). CDR3 length equals 13 residues. The DNA for the CDR3 is TGTGCCAGTAGACCAGCGGGGGTCTACGAGCAGTACTTC. This gives the protein CASRPAGVYEQYF.

The chain employs TRBV2 and TRBJ2-1; D is possibly TRBD2 (5 bases). The CDR3 extends over 17 amino acids. The germline V gene has CDR1 SNHLY and CDR2 FYNNEI. The V and J ends lost 2 bases and 0 bases respectively, with 14 bases between them. The CDR3 DNA sequence: TGTGCCAGCAGTGAAATCGAGGGAGAGATCTCCTACAATGAGCAGTTCTTC. Translated: CASSEIEGEISYNEQFF.

The J gene is TRBJ1-1, the V gene TRBV3-1 (or the pseudogene TRBV3-2); D ambiguous. The CDR3 runs to 14 residues. V gave up 6 bases and J gave up 5 bases, with 16 bases separating them. Germline V gives CDR1 LGHDT, CDR2 YNNKEL (reference sequence). DNA for the CDR3: TGTGCCAGCAGTCCGACGACCTCGGAGACTGAAGCTTTCTTT. Encoded protein: CASSPTTSETEAFF.

The chain employs TRBV28 and TRBJ1-1; D not resolved. Germline V CDR1 and CDR2: MDHEN, SYDVKM. The germline V and J ends were trimmed by 5 bases and 10 bases, with 20 bases remaining between them. CDR3 length: 14 amino acids. CDR3: CASSAPAEGNGAFF. The CDR3 DNA reads TGTGCCAGCAGTGCTCCCGCAGAGGGTAATGGAGCTTTCTTT.

The genes are TRBV6-2 or TRBV6-3 and TRBJ2-1; TRBD2 agrees at 7 bases. Trimming at V came to 3 bases and at J to 9 bases, leaving 8 bases not matched to a gene. Germline V gene lookup returns CDR1 MNHEY and CDR2 SVGEGT. CDR3 length equals 14 residues. In DNA, the CDR3 is TGTGCCAGCAGTTATCCCGGGGGGTCGCGTGAGCAGTTCTTC. It is translated as CASSYPGGSREQFF.

This clone was counted once. The rearrangement links TRBV3-1 (or the pseudogene TRBV3-2) to TRBJ2-5, with 10 bases lining up with TRBD1. The trim removed 0 bases at V and 4 bases at J, leaving 5 bases unmatched. The germline CDR1 and CDR2 sequences are LGHDT and YNNKEL (reference sequence). CDR3 length: 16 amino acids. CDR3 bases: TGTGCCAGCAGCCAAGATATGACAGGGGGCCGAGAGACCCAGTACTTC. This gives the protein CASSQDMTGGRETQYF.